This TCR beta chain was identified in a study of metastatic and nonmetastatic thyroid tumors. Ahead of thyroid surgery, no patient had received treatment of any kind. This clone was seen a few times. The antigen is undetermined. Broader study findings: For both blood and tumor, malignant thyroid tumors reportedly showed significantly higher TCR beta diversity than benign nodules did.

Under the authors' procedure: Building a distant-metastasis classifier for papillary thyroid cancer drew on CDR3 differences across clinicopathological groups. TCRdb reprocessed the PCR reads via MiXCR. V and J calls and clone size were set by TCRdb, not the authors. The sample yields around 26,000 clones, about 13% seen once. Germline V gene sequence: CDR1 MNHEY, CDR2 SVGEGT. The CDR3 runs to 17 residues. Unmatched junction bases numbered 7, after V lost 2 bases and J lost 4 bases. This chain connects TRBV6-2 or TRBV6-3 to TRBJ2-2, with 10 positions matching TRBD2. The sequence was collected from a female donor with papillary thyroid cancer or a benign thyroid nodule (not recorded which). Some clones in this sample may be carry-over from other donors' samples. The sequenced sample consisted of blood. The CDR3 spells CASSYAGTSGATGELFF. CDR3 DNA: TGTGCCAGCAGTTACGCTGGTACTAGCGGGGCCACCGGGGAGCTGTTTTTT.